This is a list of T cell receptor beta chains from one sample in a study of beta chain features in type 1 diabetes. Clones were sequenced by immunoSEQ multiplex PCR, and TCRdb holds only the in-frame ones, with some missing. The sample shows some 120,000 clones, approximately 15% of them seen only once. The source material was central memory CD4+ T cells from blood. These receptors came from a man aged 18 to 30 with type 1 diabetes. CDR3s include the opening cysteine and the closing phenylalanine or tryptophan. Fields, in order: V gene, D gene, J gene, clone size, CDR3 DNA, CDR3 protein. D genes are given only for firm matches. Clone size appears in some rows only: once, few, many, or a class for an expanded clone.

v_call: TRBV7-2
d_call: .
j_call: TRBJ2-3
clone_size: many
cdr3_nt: TGTGCCAGCAGCCGATATCGGGTCCCGTCGCCAGATACGCAGTATTTT
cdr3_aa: CASSRYRVPSPDTQYF

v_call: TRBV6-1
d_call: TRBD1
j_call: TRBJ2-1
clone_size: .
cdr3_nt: TGTGCCAGCAGTTGGGGGACAGCCGGCAATGAGCAGTTCTTC
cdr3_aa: CASSWGTAGNEQFF

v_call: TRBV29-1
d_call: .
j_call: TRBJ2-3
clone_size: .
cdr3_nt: TGCAGCGGGAGCAAAACAGATACGCAGTATTTT
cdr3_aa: CSGSKTDTQYF

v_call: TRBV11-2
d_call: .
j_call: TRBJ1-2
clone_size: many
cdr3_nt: TGTGCCAGCAGCTTTCAAGGTGGCTACACCTTC
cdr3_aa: CASSFQGGYTF

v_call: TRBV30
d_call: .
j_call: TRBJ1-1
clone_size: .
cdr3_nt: TGTGCCTGGAGTGTTAGCTCTGGGAGAGGCACTGAAGCTTTCTTT
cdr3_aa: CAWSVSSGRGTEAFF

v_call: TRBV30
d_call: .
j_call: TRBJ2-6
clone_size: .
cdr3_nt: TGCGCCTGGAGTGTGGCAGCCTTCTCTGGGGCCAACGTCCTGACTTTC
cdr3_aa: CAWSVAAFSGANVLTF

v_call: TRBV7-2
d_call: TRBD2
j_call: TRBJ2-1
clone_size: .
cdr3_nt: TGTGCCAGCAGCGTCGTGGACTGGGAGGGCCTGATAAATGAGCAGTTCTTC
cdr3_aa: CASSVVDWEGLINEQFF

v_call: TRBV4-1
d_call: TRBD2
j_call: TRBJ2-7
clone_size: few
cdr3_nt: TGCGCCAGCAGCCATGGACTAGCGGGTTACGAGCAGTACTTC
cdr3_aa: CASSHGLAGYEQYF

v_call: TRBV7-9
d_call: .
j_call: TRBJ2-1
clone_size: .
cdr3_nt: TGTGCCAGCAGCCCCATCCTCGGCGGAGACAATGAGCAGTTCTTC
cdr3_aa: CASSPILGGDNEQFF

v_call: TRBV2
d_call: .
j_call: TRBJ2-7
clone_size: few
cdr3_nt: TGTGCCAGCAGTTTCACGTACTACGAGCAGTACTTC
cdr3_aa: CASSFTYYEQYF

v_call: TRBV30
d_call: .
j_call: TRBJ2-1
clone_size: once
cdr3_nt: TGTGCCTGGAGTGTGGGAGGGGGATATGGCAATGAGCAGTTCTTC
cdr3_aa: CAWSVGGGYGNEQFF

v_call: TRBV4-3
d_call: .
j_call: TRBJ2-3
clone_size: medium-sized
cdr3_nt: TGCGCCAGCAGCCAAGCGGTGACGGTTCTTACGCAGTATTTT
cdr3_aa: CASSQAVTVLTQYF

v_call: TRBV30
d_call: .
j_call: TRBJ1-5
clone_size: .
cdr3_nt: TGTGCCTGGAGTCAGGGTCCGCAACTGCCCCAGCATTTT
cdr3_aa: CAWSQGPQLPQHF

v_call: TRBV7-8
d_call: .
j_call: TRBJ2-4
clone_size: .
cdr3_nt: TGTGCCAGCAGCTCTGAGTGGGGGACGGCCAAAAACATTCAGTACTTC
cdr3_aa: CASSSEWGTAKNIQYF

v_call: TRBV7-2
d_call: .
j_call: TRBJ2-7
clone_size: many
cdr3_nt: TGTGCCAGCAGCTCCCTTGACATCTCCTACGAGCAGTACTTC
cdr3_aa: CASSSLDISYEQYF

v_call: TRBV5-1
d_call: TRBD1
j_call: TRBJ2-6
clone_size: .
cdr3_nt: TGCGCCAGCAGCGTGACAGGGGGCTCTGGGGCCAACGTCCTGACTTTC
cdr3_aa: CASSVTGGSGANVLTF

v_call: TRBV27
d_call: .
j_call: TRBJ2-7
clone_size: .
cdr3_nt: TGTGCCAGCAGTTTATCTTCGGGCGTGAGGTGGTACTTC
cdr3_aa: CASSLSSGVRWYF

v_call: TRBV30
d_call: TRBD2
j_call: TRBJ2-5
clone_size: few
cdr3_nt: TGTGCCTGGAGGACTGGCGGGGGGGCCCAAGAGACCCAGTACTTC
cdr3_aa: CAWRTGGGAQETQYF

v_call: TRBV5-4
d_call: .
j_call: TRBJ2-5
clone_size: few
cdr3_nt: TGTGCCAGCAGCTTGGTGGGGGCGGACGAGACCCAGTACTTC
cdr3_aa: CASSLVGADETQYF

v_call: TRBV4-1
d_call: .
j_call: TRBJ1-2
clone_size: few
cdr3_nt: TGCGCCAGCAGCCAAGACCCGGGCAGTGGTGATGGCTACACCTTC
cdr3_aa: CASSQDPGSGDGYTF

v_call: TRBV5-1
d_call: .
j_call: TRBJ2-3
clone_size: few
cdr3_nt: TGCGCCAGCAGCACCGGACAAGCAGATACGCAGTATTTT
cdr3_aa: CASSTGQADTQYF

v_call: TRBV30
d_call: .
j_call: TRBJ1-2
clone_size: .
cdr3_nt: TGTGCCTGGATGGCAGGAAATAACTATGGCTACACCTTC
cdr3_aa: CAWMAGNNYGYTF

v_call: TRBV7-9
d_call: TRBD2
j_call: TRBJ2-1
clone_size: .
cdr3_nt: TGTGCCAGCAGCCTAATAGCGGGAGATAACTACAATGAGCAGTTCTTC
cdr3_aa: CASSLIAGDNYNEQFF

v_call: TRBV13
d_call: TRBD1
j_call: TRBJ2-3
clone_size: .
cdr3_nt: TGTGCCAGCAGCTTGGGGGACAGGGCGACAGATACGCAGTATTTT
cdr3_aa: CASSLGDRATDTQYF

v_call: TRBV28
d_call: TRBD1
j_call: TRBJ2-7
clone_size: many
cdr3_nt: TGTGCCAGCAGACCTGGGGACAGTACTTTCTACGAGCAGTACTTC
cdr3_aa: CASRPGDSTFYEQYF

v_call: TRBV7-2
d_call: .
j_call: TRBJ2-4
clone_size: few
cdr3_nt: TGTGCCAGCAGCTCCCCAACAGTAGACAAAAACATTCAGTACTTC
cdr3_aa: CASSSPTVDKNIQYF

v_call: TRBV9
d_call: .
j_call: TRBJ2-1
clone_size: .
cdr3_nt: TGTGCCAGCAGCGTAGACGCTTTTGGCGCCGTCCCCCATGAGCAGTTCTTC
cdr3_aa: CASSVDAFGAVPHEQFF